Sequencing of this TCR beta chain was carried out in a study of blood T cell repertoires in COVID-19 (TCRdb year 2020). Study-level background: Samples covering the acute and convalescent phases of COVID-19 were provided by collaborators in the United States, Italy and Spain. Samples came from the ongoing ImmuneRACE study (first 160 participants) plus 1,254 subjects from 6 global collaborators. The prospective study material was composed of cDNA or gDNA derived from T cells, B-cell-depleted T cells, or PBMCs. The repertoires were released in a freely available public database meant as a resource for research on the immune response to SARS-CoV-2. The sample metadata nearly always contained a de-identified subject ID, COVID-19 status, age in years and sex. Deeply sampled blood TCRbeta repertoires from subjects exposed to, actively infected with, or recovered from COVID-19 were included in the dataset. Where available, HLA class I and class II types were taken from metadata supplied by the sample provider and were not determined by assay-based typing.

Participants in the prospective study were enrolled through a virtual design, were aged roughly 18 to 90 years, and lived in roughly 26 United States geographic areas. In the prospective study, cohorts were assigned on the basis of participant-reported clinical history obtained from a screening survey and a study questionnaire. ImmuneRACE Cohort 3 recovered participants were defined by two consecutive negative NP/OP PCR tests, healthcare professional clearance, or symptom resolution. In the prospective study, whole blood, serum and a nasopharyngeal or oropharyngeal swab were collected from each participant by mobile phlebotomists. Additional blood draws and questionnaires over an approximately 2-month period could optionally be provided by prospective study participants. Before DNA extraction, blood samples from the prospective study were shipped at room temperature or frozen. About this clone: No cognate antigen has been identified for it. Base quality data are lacking; no much larger clone is found one base away.

TCRbeta CDR3 regions were amplified from genomic DNA using the immunoSEQ Assay, a bias-controlled multiplex PCR. The study's own analysis went as follows. Within the assay, amplification of reference gene primers was used to estimate how many nucleated cells each sample contained. Sequence reads were collapsed and filtered to measure the absolute abundance of every unique TCRbeta CDR3 rearrangement. Productive Simpson clonality was computed per sample as the square root of Simpson's diversity index over productive rearrangements. TCRdb limited this immuneACCESS table to in-frame rearrangements with V and J called. A share of clones is missing; checked studies link under half to unresolved V genes, and the rest is unexplained. The V and J calls and clone size were taken over from that table, and D and trimming were inferred from the DNA. This sample is represented by roughly 160,000 clones; 70% to 85% of them were singletons. Jointly, the top ten make up roughly 12% of the sample.

The paper as a whole reports these results and caveats: The amount of clinical and demographic metadata varied by source and participant and was provided uncurated.

Trimming costs V 8 bases and J 10 bases, and their ends lie 17 bases apart. The CDR3 runs 13 residues from the cysteine to the phenylalanine. Only the CDR3 portion is preserved as DNA: 39 bases, with reading frame beginning at the first base. CDR1 KGHDR and CDR2 SFDVKD were looked up in the germline V gene. The TCR was taken from a man aged 50-60 years who had recovered from COVID-19. This sequence uses TRBV24-1 and TRBJ2-1, and the D gene may be TRBD1, 6 bases matching. The sample comprised PBMCs or T cells enriched from blood (not recorded which). The DNA is TGTGCCACCAAGGAAGGAGGCGGACAGGAGCAGTTCTTC. It translates as CATKEGGGQEQFF.